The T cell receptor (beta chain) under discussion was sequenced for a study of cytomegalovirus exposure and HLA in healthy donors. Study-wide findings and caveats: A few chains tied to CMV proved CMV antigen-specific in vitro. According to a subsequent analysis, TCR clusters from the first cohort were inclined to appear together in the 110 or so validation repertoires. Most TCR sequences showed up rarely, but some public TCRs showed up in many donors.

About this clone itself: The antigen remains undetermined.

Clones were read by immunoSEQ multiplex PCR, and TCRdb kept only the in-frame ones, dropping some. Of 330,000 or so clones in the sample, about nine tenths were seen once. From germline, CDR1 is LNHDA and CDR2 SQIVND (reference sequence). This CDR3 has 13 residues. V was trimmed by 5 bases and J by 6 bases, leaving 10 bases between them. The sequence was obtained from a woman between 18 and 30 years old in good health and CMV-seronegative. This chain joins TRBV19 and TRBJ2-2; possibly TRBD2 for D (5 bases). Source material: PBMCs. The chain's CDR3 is CASSWTRSGELFF. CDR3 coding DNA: TGTGCCAGTAGTTGGACTCGCTCCGGGGAGCTGTTTTTT.